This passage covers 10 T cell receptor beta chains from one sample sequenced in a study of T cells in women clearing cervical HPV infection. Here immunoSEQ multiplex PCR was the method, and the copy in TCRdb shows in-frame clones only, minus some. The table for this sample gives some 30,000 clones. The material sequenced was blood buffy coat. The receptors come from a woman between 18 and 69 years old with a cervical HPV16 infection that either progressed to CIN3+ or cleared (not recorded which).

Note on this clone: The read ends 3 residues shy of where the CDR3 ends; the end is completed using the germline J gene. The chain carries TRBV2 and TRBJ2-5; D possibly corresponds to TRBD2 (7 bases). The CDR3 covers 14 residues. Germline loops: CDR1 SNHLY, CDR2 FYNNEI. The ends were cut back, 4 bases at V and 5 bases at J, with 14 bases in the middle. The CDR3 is CASSGPGGLETQYF. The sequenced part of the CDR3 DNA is TGTGCCAGCAGTGGCCCGGGGGGCTTGGAGACC.

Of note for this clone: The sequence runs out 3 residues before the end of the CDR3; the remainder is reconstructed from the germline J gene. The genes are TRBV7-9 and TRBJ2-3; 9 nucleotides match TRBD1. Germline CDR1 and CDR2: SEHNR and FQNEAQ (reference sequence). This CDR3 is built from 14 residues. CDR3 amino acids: CASSLSPTGGTQYF. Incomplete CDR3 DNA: TGTGCCAGCAGCTTAAGTCCGACAGGGGGGACG.

CDR3 protein: CASRQSRGLSYEQYF. Incomplete CDR3 DNA: TGTGCCAGCAGGCAATCCAGGGGGCTCTCCTACGAG. The genes are TRBV28 and TRBJ2-7; 8 nucleotides agree with TRBD1. Sequencing ends 3 residues short of the CDR3 end; the germline J gene provides the rest. The CDR3 has 15 residues. Germline CDR1 MDHEN, CDR2 SYDVKM. V dropped 6 bases and J dropped 0; count of bases not matched to a gene: 7.

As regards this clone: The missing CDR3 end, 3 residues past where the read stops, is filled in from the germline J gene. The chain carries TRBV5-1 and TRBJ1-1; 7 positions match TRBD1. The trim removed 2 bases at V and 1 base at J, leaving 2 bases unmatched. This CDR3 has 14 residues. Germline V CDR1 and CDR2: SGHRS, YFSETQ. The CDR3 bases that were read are TGCGCCAGCAGCTTACAGGGGCAGAACACTGAA. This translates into CASSLQGQNTE. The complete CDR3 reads CASSLQGQNTEAFF.

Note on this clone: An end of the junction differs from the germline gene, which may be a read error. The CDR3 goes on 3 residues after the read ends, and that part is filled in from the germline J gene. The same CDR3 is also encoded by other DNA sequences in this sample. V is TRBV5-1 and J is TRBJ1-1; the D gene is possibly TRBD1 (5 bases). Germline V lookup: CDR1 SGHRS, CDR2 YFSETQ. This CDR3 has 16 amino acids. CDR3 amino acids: CASTSGVSPMNTEAFF. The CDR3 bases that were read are TGCGCCAGCACTTCGGGGGTTAGCCCCATGAACACTGAG.

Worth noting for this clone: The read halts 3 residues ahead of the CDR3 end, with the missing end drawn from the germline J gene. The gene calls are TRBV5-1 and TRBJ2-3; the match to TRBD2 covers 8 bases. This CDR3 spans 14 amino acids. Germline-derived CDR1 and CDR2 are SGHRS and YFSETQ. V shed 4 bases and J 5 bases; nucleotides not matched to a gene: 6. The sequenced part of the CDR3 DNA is TGCGCCAGCAGCCCCGGGGGGGCCGGAGATACG. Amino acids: CASSPGGAGDT. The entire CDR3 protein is CASSPGGAGDTQYF.

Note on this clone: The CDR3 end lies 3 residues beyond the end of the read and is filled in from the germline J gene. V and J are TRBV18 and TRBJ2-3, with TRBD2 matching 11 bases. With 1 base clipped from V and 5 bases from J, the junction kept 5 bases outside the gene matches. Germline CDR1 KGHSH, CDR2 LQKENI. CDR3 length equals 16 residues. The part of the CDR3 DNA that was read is TGTGCCAGCTCACCACGTAGCGGGGGGGCTGGAGATACG. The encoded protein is CASSPRSGGAGDT. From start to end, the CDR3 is CASSPRSGGAGDTQYF.

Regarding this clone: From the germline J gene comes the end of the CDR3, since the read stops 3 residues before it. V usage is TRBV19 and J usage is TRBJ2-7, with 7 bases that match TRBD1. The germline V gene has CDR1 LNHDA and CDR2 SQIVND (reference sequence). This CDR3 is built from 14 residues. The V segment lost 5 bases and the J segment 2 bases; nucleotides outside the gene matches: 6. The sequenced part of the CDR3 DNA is TGTGCCAGTAGTGTGGGACAGAGGACCTACGAG. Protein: CASSVGQRTYE. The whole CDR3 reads CASSVGQRTYEQYF.

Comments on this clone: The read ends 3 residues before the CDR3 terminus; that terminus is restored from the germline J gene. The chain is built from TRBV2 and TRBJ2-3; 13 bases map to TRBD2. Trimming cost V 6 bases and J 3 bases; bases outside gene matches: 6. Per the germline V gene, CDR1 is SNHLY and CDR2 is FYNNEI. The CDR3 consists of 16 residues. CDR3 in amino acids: CASSAWTSGGTDTQYF. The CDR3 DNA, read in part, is TGTGCCAGCAGCGCCTGGACTAGCGGGGGAACAGATACG.

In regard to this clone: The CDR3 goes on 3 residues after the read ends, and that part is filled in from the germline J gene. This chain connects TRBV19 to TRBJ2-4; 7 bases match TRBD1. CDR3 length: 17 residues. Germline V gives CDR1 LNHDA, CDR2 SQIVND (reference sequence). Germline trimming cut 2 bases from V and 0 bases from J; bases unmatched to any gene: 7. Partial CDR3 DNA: TGTGCCAGTAGTATACTGTGGGGACAGAGAGCCAAAAACATT. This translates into CASSILWGQRAKNI. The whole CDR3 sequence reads CASSILWGQRAKNIQYF.